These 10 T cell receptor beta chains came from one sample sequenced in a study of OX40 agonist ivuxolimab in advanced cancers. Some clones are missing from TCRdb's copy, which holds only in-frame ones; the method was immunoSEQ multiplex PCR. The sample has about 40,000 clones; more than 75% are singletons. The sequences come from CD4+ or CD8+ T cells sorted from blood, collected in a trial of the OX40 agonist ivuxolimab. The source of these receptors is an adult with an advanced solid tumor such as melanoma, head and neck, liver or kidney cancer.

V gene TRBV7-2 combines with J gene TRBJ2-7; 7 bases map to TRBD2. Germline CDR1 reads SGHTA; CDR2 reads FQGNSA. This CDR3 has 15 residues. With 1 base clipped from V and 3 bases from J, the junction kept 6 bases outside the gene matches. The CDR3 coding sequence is TGTGCCAGCAGCTTAGATCCGGGGGGATACTACGAGCAGTACGTC. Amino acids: CASSLDPGGYYEQYV.

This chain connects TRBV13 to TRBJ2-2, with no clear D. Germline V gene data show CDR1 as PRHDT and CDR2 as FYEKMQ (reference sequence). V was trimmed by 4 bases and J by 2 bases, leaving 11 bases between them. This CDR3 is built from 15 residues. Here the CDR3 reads CASSSMDGNTGELFF. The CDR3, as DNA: TGTGCCAGCAGCTCAATGGACGGAAACACCGGGGAGCTGTTTTTT.

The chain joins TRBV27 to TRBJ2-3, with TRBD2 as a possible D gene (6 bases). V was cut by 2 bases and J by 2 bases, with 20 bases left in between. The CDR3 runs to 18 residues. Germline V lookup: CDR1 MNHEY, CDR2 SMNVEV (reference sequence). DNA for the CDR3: TGTGCCAGCAGTTTACCACCCCCCCCGGGACTCAACACAGATACGCAGTATTTT. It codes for CASSLPPPPGLNTDTQYF.

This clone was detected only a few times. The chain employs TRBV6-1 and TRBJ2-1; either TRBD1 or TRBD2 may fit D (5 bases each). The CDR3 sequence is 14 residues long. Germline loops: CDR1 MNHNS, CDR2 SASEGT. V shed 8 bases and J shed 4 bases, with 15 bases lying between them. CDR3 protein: CASARTHRYNEQFF. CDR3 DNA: TGTGCCAGCGCCCGGACTCACAGGTACAATGAGCAGTTCTTC.

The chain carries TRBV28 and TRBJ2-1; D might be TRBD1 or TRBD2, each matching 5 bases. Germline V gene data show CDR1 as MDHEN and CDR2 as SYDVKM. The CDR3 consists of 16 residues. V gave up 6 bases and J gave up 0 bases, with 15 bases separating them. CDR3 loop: CASRSGEGPSYNEQFF. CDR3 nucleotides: TGTGCCAGCAGGTCTGGAGAGGGGCCCTCCTACAATGAGCAGTTCTTC.

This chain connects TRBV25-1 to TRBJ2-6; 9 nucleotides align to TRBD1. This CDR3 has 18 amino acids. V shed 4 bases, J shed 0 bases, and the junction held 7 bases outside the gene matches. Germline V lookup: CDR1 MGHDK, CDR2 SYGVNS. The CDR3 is CASSGYRGPYSGANVLTF. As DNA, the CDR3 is TGTGCCAGCAGTGGTTACAGGGGGCCCTACTCTGGGGCCAACGTCCTGACTTTC.

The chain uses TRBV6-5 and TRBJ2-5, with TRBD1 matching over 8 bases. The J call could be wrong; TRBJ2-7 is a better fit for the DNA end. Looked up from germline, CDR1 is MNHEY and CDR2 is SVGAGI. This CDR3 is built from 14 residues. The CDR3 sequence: CASSYGQGSYEQYF. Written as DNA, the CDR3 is TGTGCCAGCAGTTACGGACAGGGTTCCTACGAGCAGTACTTC.

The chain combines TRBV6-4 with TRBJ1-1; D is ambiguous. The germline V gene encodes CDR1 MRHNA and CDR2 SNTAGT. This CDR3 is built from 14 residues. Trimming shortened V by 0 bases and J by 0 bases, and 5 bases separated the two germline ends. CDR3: CASSDSSVNTEAFF. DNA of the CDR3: TGTGCCAGCAGTGACTCCTCAGTGAACACTGAAGCTTTCTTT.

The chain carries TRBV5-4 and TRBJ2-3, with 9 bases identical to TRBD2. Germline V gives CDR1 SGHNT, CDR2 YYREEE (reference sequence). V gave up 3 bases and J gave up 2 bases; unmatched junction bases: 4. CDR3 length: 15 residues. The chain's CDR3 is CASSSRTSDTDTQYF. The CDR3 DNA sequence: TGTGCCAGCAGCTCCCGGACTAGCGACACAGATACGCAGTATTTT.

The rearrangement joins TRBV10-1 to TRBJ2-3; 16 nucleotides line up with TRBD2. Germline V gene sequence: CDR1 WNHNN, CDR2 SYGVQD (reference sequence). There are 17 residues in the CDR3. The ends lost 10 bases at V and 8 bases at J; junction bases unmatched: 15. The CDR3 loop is CATSVSGLAGGDGTQYF. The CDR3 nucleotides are TGCGCCACCTCGGTCTCGGGACTAGCGGGAGGGGATGGTACGCAGTATTTT.